This T cell receptor beta chain was retrieved from a study of OX40 agonist ivuxolimab in advanced cancers. Repertoires were generated with immunoSEQ multiplex PCR, while TCRdb's copy carries only in-frame clones and drops some. The profile shows some 64,000 clones, about 89% of them singletons. V lost 0 bases, J lost 1 base, and 16 bases lay in between. The V gene's germline CDR1 is SGDLS and CDR2 YYNGEE. The CDR3 runs 17 residues. The chain joins TRBV9 to TRBJ1-1; maybe TRBD1 (5 bases). The receptor's source is an adult with an advanced solid tumor such as melanoma, head and neck, liver or kidney cancer. Source: CD4+ or CD8+ T cells sorted from blood, taken in a trial of the OX40 agonist ivuxolimab. The DNA of the CDR3 is TGTGCCAGCAGCGTAGTCGTCTATCCGAGGGGGAACACTGAAGCTTTCTTT. This sequence encodes CASSVVVYPRGNTEAFF.